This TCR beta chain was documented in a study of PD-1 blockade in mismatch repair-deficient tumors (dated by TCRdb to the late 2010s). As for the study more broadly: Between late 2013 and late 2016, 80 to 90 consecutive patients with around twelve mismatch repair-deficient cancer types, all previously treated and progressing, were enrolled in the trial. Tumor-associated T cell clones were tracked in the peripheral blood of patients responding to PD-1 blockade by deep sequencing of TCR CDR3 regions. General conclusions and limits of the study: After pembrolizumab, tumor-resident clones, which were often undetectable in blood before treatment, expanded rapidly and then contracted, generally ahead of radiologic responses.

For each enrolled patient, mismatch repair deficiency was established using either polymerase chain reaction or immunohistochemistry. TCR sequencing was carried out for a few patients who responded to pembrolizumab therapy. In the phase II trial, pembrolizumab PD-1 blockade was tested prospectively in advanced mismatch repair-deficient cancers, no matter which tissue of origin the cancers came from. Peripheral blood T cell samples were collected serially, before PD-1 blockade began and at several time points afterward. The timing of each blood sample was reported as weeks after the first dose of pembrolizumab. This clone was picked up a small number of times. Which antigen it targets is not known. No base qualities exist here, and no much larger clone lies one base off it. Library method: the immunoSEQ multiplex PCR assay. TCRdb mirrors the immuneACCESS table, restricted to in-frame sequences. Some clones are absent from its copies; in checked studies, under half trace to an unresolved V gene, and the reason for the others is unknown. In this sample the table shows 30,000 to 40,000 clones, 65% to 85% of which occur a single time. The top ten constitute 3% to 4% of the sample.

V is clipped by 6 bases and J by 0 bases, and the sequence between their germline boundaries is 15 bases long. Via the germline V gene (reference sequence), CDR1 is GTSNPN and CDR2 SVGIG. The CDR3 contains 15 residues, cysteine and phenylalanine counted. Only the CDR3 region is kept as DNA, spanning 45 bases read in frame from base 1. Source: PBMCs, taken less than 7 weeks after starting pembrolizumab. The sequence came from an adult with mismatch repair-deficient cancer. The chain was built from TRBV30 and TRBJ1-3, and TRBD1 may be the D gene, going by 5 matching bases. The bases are TGTGCCTGCCCACAGGCGTCACTCTCTGGAAACACCATATATTTT. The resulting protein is CACPQASLSGNTIYF.